The next 13 T cell receptor beta chains were all read from a single sample in a study of T cell responses to AZD1222 COVID-19 vaccine. Some clones are missing from TCRdb's copy, which holds only in-frame ones; the method was immunoSEQ multiplex PCR. The sample contains 110,000 to 150,000 clones, approximately 94% of which appear only once. Source: peripheral blood, taken on day 0 of AZD1222 vaccination. The receptors derive from an adult in good health.

The chain is built from TRBV12-3 or TRBV12-4 and TRBJ1-2; the D gene is possibly TRBD1 (5 bases). V lost 3 bases to trimming and J lost 8 bases, with 10 bases between them. This CDR3 comprises 12 residues. CDR3 sequence: CASSFGGEGYTF. For the CDR3, the DNA is TGTGCCAGCAGTTTTGGGGGTGAAGGCTACACCTTC.

The rearrangement joins TRBV2 to TRBJ2-5; 7 bases are shared with TRBD2. CDR3 length: 14 amino acids. With 2 bases clipped from V and 6 bases from J, the junction kept 6 bases outside the gene matches. Germline CDR1 is SNHLY and CDR2 is FYNNEI. The CDR3 here is CASSEYLAAKTQYF. CDR3 coding DNA: TGTGCCAGCAGTGAATATCTAGCGGCCAAGACCCAGTACTTC.

As DNA, the CDR3 is TGTGCCACCAGCGGAAAGGACAGATCTAATGAAAAACTGTTTTTT. It encodes CATSGKDRSNEKLFF. The chain joins TRBV15 to TRBJ1-4; D might be TRBD1 (6 bases). Germline V gives CDR1 LNHNV, CDR2 YYDKDF (reference sequence). CDR3 size: 15 residues. With 5 bases removed from V and 3 bases from J, the gap between germline ends came to 13 bases.

The CDR3 DNA sequence: TGTGCCAGCAGCCGAACTAGCGGGGGGAGGAATGAGCAGTTCTTC. Residues: CASSRTSGGRNEQFF. The V call is TRBV14, the J call TRBJ2-1; 12 bases are shared with TRBD2. The CDR3 is 15 amino acids. Per the germline V gene, CDR1 is SGHDN and CDR2 is FVKESK. V shed 4 bases, J shed 7 bases, and the junction held 5 bases outside the gene matches.

The chain is built from TRBV5-8 and TRBJ2-1; 12 bases are shared with TRBD2. The V segment lost 4 bases and the J segment 3 bases; nucleotides outside the gene matches: 8. Germline loops: CDR1 SGHTS, CDR2 YDEGEE. This CDR3 comprises 17 residues. The CDR3 loop reads CASSPELAGGYYNEQFF. CDR3 coding DNA: TGTGCCAGCAGCCCGGAACTAGCGGGGGGATACTACAATGAGCAGTTCTTC. The whole variable domain, filled in from reference TRBV5-8 and TRBJ2-1, reads EAGVTQSPTHLIKTRGQQATLRCSPISGHTSVYWYQQALGLGLQFLLWYDEGEERNRGNFPPRFSGRQFPNYSSELNVNALELEDSALYLCASSPELAGGYYNEQFFGPGTRLTVL.

The chain uses TRBV28 and TRBJ1-1; D possibly corresponds to TRBD1 (6 bases). V was pared by 9 bases and J by 8 bases, with 19 bases between. Germline lookup yields CDR1 MDHEN and CDR2 SYDVKM. This CDR3 has 13 residues. CDR3 nucleotide sequence: TGTGCCAGTATCCACACAGGGCTAGGGGAAGCTTTCTTT. Amino acid sequence: CASIHTGLGEAFF.

Turning to this clone: The junction departs from germline at one end; a sequencing error may be responsible. This chain joins TRBV19 and TRBJ2-7; TRBD1 aligns across 8 bases. Germline V CDR1 and CDR2: LNHDA, SQIVND (reference sequence). The length of the CDR3 is 13 residues. The CDR3, as DNA: TGTGCCACTAGTTTTGGGACAGGCTACGAGCAGTACTTC. Protein sequence: CATSFGTGYEQYF.

The rearrangement links TRBV20-1 to TRBJ1-2, with D hard to call. Trimming cost V 3 bases and J 4 bases, with 12 bases left between them. CDR3 length: 13 residues. The germline V gene has CDR1 DFQATT and CDR2 SNEGSKA (reference sequence). As DNA, the CDR3 is TGCAGTGCTAGTAGCTCTATTCCCTATGGCTACACCTTC. This sequence encodes CSASSSIPYGYTF.

This CDR3 reads CARSYRRTVRLYGYTF. The CDR3 nucleotides read TGTGCCAGAAGCTACCGACGGACGGTTAGGCTCTATGGCTACACCTTC. The chain carries TRBV5-3 and TRBJ1-2; D is ambiguous. TRBV5-3 is filed as an ORF, its function uncertain. The CDR3 spans 16 residues. Trimming left V 3 bases short and J 4 bases short, with 19 bases between.

By share of the sample, this clone is medium-sized. A junction end diverges from the germline sequence, so it may reflect a read error. V gene TRBV7-7 combines with J gene TRBJ2-7; D is possibly TRBD1 (5 bases). This CDR3 is built from 13 residues. Germline CDR1 reads SSHAT; CDR2 reads FNYEAQ (reference sequence). Here the CDR3 reads CASSLDAGYEQYF. The CDR3 DNA reads TGTGCTAGCAGCTTAGACGCAGGGTACGAGCAGTACTTC.

The CDR3 DNA is TGCGCCAGCAGCCAAGAAAATATAAGGGCCACTGAAGCTTTCTTT. It encodes CASSQENIRATEAFF. The chain couples TRBV4-3 to TRBJ1-1, with D unresolved. Trimming took 0 bases from V and 4 from J, leaving 12 bases between them. Germline CDR1 reads LGHNA; CDR2 reads YSLEER. The length of the CDR3 is 15 residues.

The CDR3 sequence is CASGGSVTTEQFF. The CDR3 DNA reads as TGTGCCAGCGGTGGCAGTGTCACCACTGAGCAGTTCTTC. The J gene is TRBJ2-1, the V gene TRBV7-2; D not certain. In germline, CDR1 is SGHTA, CDR2 FQGNSA. The length of the CDR3 is 13 residues. V lost 8 bases, J lost 9 bases, and 17 bases lay in between.

This clone appeared a single time. The chain uses TRBV7-2 and TRBJ1-2, with D possibly TRBD1 on 5 matching bases. The CDR3 contains 14 residues. V was pared by 3 bases and J by 8 bases, with 16 bases between. Germline assignment: CDR1 SGHTA and CDR2 FQGNSA. The CDR3 loop is CASSLVQAEKGYTF. The CDR3 region has the DNA TGTGCCAGCAGCTTGGTACAGGCCGAAAAAGGCTACACCTTC.